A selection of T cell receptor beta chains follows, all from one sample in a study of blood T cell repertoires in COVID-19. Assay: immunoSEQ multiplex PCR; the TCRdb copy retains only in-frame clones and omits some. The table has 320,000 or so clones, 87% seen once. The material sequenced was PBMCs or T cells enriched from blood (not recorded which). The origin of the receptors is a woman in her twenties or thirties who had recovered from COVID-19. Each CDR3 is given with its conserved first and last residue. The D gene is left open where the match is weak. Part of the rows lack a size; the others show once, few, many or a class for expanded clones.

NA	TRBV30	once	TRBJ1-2	CAWSVLTVGNYGYTF	TGTGCCTGGAGTGTACTGACAGTCGGGAACTATGGCTACACCTTC
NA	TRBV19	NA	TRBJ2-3	CASSTYRGDTQYF	TGTGCCAGTAGTACCTACAGAGGGGATACGCAGTATTTT
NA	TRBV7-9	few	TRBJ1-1	CASSLSSGMPEAFF	TGTGCCAGCAGCTTATCATCAGGGATGCCTGAAGCTTTCTTT
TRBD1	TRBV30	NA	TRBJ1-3	CAWRQGAGNTIYF	TGTGCCTGGAGACAGGGGGCTGGAAACACCATATATTTT
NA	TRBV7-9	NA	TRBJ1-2	CASTVVLQGNYGYTF	TGTGCCAGCACCGTAGTCTTACAGGGCAACTATGGCTACACCTTC
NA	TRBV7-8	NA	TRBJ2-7	CASSFTTTYEQYF	TGTGCCAGCAGCTTTACCACAACCTACGAGCAGTACTTC
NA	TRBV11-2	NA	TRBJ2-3	CASSLERHTDTQYF	TGTGCCAGCAGCTTAGAACGACACACAGATACGCAGTATTTT
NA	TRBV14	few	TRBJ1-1	CASSLSRGASYLMNTEAFF	TGTGCCAGCAGCCTTTCTCGGGGGGCCTCCTATCTCATGAACACTGAAGCTTTCTTT
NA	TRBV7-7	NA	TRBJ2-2	CASSWALRGTGELFF	TGTGCCAGCAGCTGGGCCCTACGGGGCACCGGGGAGCTGTTTTTT
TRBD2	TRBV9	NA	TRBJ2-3	CASSVGGGAADTQYF	TGTGCCAGCAGCGTAGGCGGGGGGGCTGCAGATACGCAGTATTTT
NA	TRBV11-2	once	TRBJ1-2	CASSPSRNYGYTF	TGTGCCAGCAGCCCTAGCCGGAACTATGGCTACACCTTC
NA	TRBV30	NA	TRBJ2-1	CAWSRDGGEQFF	TGTGCCTGGAGCCGGGACGGGGGTGAGCAGTTCTTC
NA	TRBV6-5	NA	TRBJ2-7	CASIGESLSSYEQYF	TGTGCCAGTATCGGGGAGTCCCTAAGCTCCTACGAGCAGTACTTC
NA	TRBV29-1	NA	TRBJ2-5	CSVPQWGDGETQYF	TGCAGCGTGCCCCAATGGGGGGATGGGGAGACCCAGTACTTC
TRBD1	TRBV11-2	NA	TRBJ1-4	CASSSLRTGRATNEKLFF	TGTGCCAGCAGCTCACTCCGGACAGGGCGTGCAACTAATGAAAAACTGTTTTTT
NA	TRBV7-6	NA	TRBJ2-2	CASSPGRRDTGELFF	TGTGCCAGCAGCCCAGGGAGGAGGGACACCGGGGAGCTGTTTTTT
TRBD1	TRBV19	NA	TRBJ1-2	CASSPRTGGYGYTF	TGTGCCAGTAGTCCCCGGACAGGGGGCTATGGCTACACCTTC
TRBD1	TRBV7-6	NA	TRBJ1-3	CASSPTGAFSGNTIYF	TGTGCCAGCAGCCCAACAGGGGCTTTCTCTGGAAACACCATATATTTT
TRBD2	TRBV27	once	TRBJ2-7	CASSFQTSGDYYEQYF	TGTGCCAGCAGTTTCCAGACTAGCGGGGACTACTACGAGCAGTACTTC
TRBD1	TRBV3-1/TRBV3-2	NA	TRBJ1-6	CASSLTGGRSPLHF	TGTGCCAGCAGCCTGACAGGGGGCAGGTCACCCCTCCACTTT
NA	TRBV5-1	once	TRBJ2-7	CASSLFGGGEPYEQYF	TGCGCCAGCAGCCTCTTTGGAGGGGGCGAACCCTACGAGCAGTACTTC
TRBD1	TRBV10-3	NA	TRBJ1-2	CAISQRPRDRGPRNYGYTF	TGTGCCATCAGCCAAAGGCCCCGGGACAGGGGGCCTCGTAACTATGGCTACACCTTC
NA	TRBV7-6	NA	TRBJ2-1	CASSLGDFFGEQFF	TGTGCCAGCAGCCTAGGGGACTTTTTTGGTGAGCAGTTCTTC
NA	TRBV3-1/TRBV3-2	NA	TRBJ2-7	CASSQAGGEQYF	TGTGCCAGCAGCCAAGCAGGAGGGGAGCAGTACTTC
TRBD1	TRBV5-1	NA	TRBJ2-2	CASSSTRDRGVGELFF	TGCGCCAGCAGCTCGACCCGGGACAGGGGGGTCGGGGAGCTGTTTTTT
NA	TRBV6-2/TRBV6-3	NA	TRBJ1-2	CASSFGQNGYTF	TGTGCCAGCAGTTTCGGACAGAATGGCTACACCTTC
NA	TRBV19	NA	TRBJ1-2	CASREGPGYGYTF	TGTGCCAGTAGGGAGGGCCCGGGCTATGGCTACACCTTC
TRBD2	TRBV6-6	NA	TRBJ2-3	CASSLGTSGGRNVGTDTQYF	TGTGCCAGCAGCCTCGGGACTAGCGGGGGCCGGAATGTTGGCACAGATACGCAGTATTTT
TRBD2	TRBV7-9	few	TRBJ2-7	CASSPSFREGIYEQYF	TGTGCCAGCAGTCCTAGCTTCAGGGAGGGTATCTACGAGCAGTACTTC
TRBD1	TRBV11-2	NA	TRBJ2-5	CASSFGTGQGTQYF	TGTGCCAGCAGCTTCGGGACAGGCCAGGGGACCCAGTACTTC
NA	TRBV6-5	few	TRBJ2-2	CASTGQLNTGELFF	TGTGCCAGCACCGGACAACTAAACACCGGGGAGCTGTTTTTT
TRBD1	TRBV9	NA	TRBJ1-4	CASSAGTGGEKLFF	TGTGCCAGCAGTGCCGGGACAGGTGGGGAAAAACTGTTTTTT
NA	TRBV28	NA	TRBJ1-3	CASRGGTTSGNTIYF	TGTGCCAGCAGGGGGGGGACAACCTCTGGAAACACCATATATTTT
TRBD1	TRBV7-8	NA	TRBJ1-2	CASSLEGTVNYGYTF	TGTGCCAGCAGCTTAGAGGGGACAGTTAACTATGGCTACACCTTC
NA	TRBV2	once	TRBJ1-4	CASSAGANEKLFF	TGTGCCAGCAGTGCAGGGGCTAATGAAAAACTGTTTTTT
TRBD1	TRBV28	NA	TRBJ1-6	CASSSGQGDNSPLHF	TGTGCCAGCAGTTCGGGACAGGGAGATAATTCACCCCTCCACTTT
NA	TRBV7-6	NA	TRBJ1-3	CASSSPSGGGTIYF	TGTGCCAGCAGCTCCCCCTCGGGGGGCGGCACCATATATTTT
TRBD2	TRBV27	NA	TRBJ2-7	CASSLGGRYEQYF	TGTGCCAGCAGTTTGGGAGGGAGGTACGAGCAGTACTTC
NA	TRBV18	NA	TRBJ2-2	CASSPGTTNTGELFF	TGTGCCAGCTCACCAGGGACAACGAACACCGGGGAGCTGTTTTTT
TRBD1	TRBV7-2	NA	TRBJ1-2	CASSYGQGAGYGYTF	TGTGCCAGCAGTTATGGACAGGGGGCGGGCTATGGCTACACCTTC
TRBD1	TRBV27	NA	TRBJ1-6	CASRQGGNSPLHF	TGTGCCAGCCGACAGGGGGGTAATTCACCCCTCCACTTT
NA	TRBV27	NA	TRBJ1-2	CASSFYGYTF	TGTGCCAGCAGCTTCTATGGCTACACCTTC
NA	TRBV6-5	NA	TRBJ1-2	CASSYSRAPNYGYTF	TGTGCCAGCAGTTACAGCAGGGCCCCTAACTATGGCTACACCTTC
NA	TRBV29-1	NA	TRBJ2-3	CSVELAELSTDTQYF	TGCAGCGTTGAACTAGCTGAACTTAGCACAGATACGCAGTATTTT
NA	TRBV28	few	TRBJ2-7	CASSPTQNVAYEQYF	TGTGCCAGCAGTCCGACACAGAACGTCGCCTACGAGCAGTACTTC
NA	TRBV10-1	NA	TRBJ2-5	CASSEAGVSGETQYF	TGCGCCAGCAGTGAGGCAGGGGTATCTGGAGAGACCCAGTACTTC
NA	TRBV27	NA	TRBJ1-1	CASSFQQGYEAFF	TGTGCCAGCAGTTTCCAACAGGGATACGAAGCTTTCTTT
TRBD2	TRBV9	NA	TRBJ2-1	CASSVVAGGIGSYNEQFF	TGTGCCAGCAGCGTAGTAGCGGGGGGGATCGGATCCTACAATGAGCAGTTCTTC
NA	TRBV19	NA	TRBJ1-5	CASSIGVWQPQHF	TGTGCCAGTAGTATTGGAGTTTGGCAGCCCCAGCATTTT
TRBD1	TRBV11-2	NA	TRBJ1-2	CASSSGQGKNYGYTF	TGTGCCAGCAGCTCGGGACAGGGAAAAAACTATGGCTACACCTTC
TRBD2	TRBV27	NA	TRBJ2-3	CASSLGLATDTQYF	TGTGCCAGCAGTCTAGGACTAGCCACAGATACGCAGTATTTT
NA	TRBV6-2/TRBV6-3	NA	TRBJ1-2	CASSSGNYNYGYTF	TGTGCCAGCAGTTCAGGGAACTATAACTATGGCTACACCTTC
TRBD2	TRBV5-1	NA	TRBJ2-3	CASSPGTSGGRTDTQYF	TGCGCCAGCAGCCCGGGGACTAGCGGGGGCCGCACAGATACGCAGTATTTT